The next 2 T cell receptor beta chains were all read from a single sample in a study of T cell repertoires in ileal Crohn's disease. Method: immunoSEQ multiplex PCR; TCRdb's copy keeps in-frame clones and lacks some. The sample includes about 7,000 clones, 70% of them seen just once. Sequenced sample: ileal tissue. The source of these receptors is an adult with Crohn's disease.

DNA of the CDR3: TGCGCCAGCAGCTTGGCTCAGGGGGCCGCCGGGGAGCTGTTTTTT. Protein: CASSLAQGAAGELFF. This sequence joins TRBV5-1 and TRBJ2-2, with 8 bases identical to TRBD1. The CDR3 runs 15 residues. The germline V gene has CDR1 SGHRS and CDR2 YFSETQ. Trimming took 0 bases from V and 6 from J; bases not matched to a gene: 4.

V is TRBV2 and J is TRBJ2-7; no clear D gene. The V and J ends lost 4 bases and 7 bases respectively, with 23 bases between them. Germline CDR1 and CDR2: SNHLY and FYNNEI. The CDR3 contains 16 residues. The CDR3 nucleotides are TGTGCCAGCAGTGGGCACGAGGTTCGCGGCCCCGAAGAGCAGTACTTC. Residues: CASSGHEVRGPEEQYF.